The 30 T cell receptor beta chains reported below all come from one sample, sequenced in a study of OX40 agonist ivuxolimab in advanced cancers. Profiled with immunoSEQ multiplex PCR; TCRdb holds only in-frame clones, not every one. The table lists under 70,000 clones, about 93% of them singletons. Sample: CD4+ or CD8+ T cells sorted from blood, taken in a trial of the OX40 agonist ivuxolimab. These receptor sequences come from an adult with an advanced solid tumor such as melanoma, head and neck, liver or kidney cancer.

This clone was seen only once. The V gene is TRBV2, the J gene TRBJ2-5; a possible D gene is TRBD1 (5 bases). CDR3 size: 15 residues. Between the trimmed V and J ends, which lost 1 base and 0 bases, there was a span of 9 bases. Germline V gene lookup returns CDR1 SNHLY and CDR2 FYNNEI. CDR3 sequence reads: CASSEGQKYQETQYF. CDR3 nucleotide sequence: TGTGCCAGCAGTGAAGGACAGAAATACCAAGAGACCCAGTACTTC.

The chain has TRBV13 and TRBJ2-2; the match to TRBD2 covers 9 bases. Germline loops: CDR1 PRHDT, CDR2 FYEKMQ (reference sequence). Germline trimming cut 8 bases from V and 5 bases from J; bases unmatched to any gene: 9. This CDR3 contains 15 residues. The CDR3 nucleotides are TGTGCCAGCCTCGGGCGGGGGGGCCGTACCGGGGAGCTGTTTTTT. As protein: CASLGRGGRTGELFF.

This rearrangement joins TRBV5-1 to TRBJ2-1; 12 bases are shared with TRBD1. Trimming removed 3 bases from V and 9 bases from J; junction bases left unmatched: 4. Germline V gene sequence: CDR1 SGHRS, CDR2 YFSETQ. The CDR3 covers 14 residues. CDR3 bases: TGCGCCAGCAGCTGGGGACAGGGGGCCGGTGAGCAGTTCTTC. This translates into CASSWGQGAGEQFF.

In DNA, the CDR3 is TGTGCCACCGGACAGGTGGGGAATCAGCCCCAGCATTTT. It codes for CATGQVGNQPQHF. The chain is built from TRBV27 and TRBJ1-5, with 7 positions matching TRBD1. The CDR3 extends over 13 amino acids. Germline V gives CDR1 MNHEY, CDR2 SMNVEV (reference sequence). V trimming: 10 bases; J trimming: 4 bases; junction bases outside the gene matches: 7.

The V gene is TRBV2, the J gene TRBJ2-1, with D maybe TRBD2 (6 bases). Trimming left V 2 bases short and J 8 bases short, with 16 bases between. Germline-derived CDR1 and CDR2 are SNHLY and FYNNEI. The CDR3 length is 15 residues. CDR3 nucleotides: TGTGCCAGCAGTGAACGGCGGGGCCCACTCGATGAGCAGTTCTTC. It codes for CASSERRGPLDEQFF.

V gene TRBV12-5 combines with J gene TRBJ2-5; perhaps D is TRBD1 or TRBD2 (5 bases each). Per germline, CDR1 LGHNT and CDR2 FRNRAP. The V gene lost 3 bases and the J gene lost 5 bases, with 16 bases spanning the gap. The CDR3 consists of 15 residues. CDR3 nucleotides: TGTGCTAGTGGTTTTCTCCGGGGCGAAGGGGAGACCCAGTACTTC. Translated, it gives CASGFLRGEGETQYF.

This clone has a single count. The V gene is TRBV6-4, the J gene TRBJ2-3; D is possibly TRBD1 (5 bases). This CDR3 is 16 amino acids long. Germline V gives CDR1 MRHNA, CDR2 SNTAGT. Trimming took off 0 bases at V and 3 bases at J, with 13 bases between the two ends. The CDR3 sequence: CASSDSGQGGTDTQYF. In DNA, the CDR3 is TGTGCCAGCAGTGACTCGGGCCAGGGTGGTACAGATACGCAGTATTTT.

This clone has only one observation. The chain carries TRBV10-3 and TRBJ2-7; 9 positions match TRBD1. The V and J ends lost 10 bases and 6 bases, in that order; junction bases with no gene match: 22. This CDR3 comprises 17 residues. CDR1 and CDR2 from the germline V gene are ENHRY and SYGVKD. CDR3 residues: CATIGEIRDRAGAEQYF. The CDR3 nucleotides are TGTGCCACCATAGGGGAGATCCGGGACAGGGCTGGGGCCGAGCAGTACTTC.

The chain carries TRBV4-3 and TRBJ1-1; D is unresolved. This CDR3 has 16 amino acids. Germline assignment: CDR1 LGHNA and CDR2 YSLEER. V was trimmed by 0 bases and J by 0 bases, leaving 11 bases between them. This CDR3 is CASSQDGRSMNTEAFF. CDR3 bases: TGCGCCAGCAGCCAAGACGGCAGGTCCATGAACACTGAAGCTTTCTTT.

The chain uses TRBV13 and TRBJ1-2, with 8 bases matching TRBD1. The V and J ends lost 1 base and 7 bases, in that order; junction bases with no gene match: 8. In germline, CDR1 is PRHDT, CDR2 FYEKMQ (reference sequence). The CDR3 spans 15 residues. The DNA of the CDR3 is TGTGCCAGCAGCTTAGAGGACAGGGCAGAAAGTGGCTACACCTTC. It is translated as CASSLEDRAESGYTF.

V is TRBV30 and J is TRBJ1-2; no reliable D call. Trimming stripped 0 bases from V and 8 bases from J, with 19 bases between. The germline V gene encodes CDR1 GTSNPN and CDR2 SVGIG (reference sequence). This CDR3 region has 15 residues. The CDR3, as DNA: TGTGCCTGGAGTGTACTGGGAAACCCGTCGGGAGGCTACACCTTC. This translates into CAWSVLGNPSGGYTF.

This chain uses TRBV19 with TRBJ2-1, with 8 bases matching TRBD2. Per the germline V gene, CDR1 is LNHDA and CDR2 is SQIVND (reference sequence). V lost 5 bases and J lost 1; bases outside the gene matches: 4. The CDR3 runs 15 residues. CDR3 nucleotide sequence: TGTGCCAGTAGTTTGCGGGGGGTGTCCTACAATGAGCAGTTCTTC. Translated, it gives CASSLRGVSYNEQFF.

The V call is TRBV9, the J call TRBJ2-1, with D perhaps matching TRBD2 (7 bases). V was pared by 3 bases and J by 5 bases, with 21 bases between. Germline V lookup: CDR1 SGDLS, CDR2 YYNGEE. The CDR3 contains 17 residues. The CDR3 sequence: CASSEQKRGGPHNEQFF. CDR3 nucleotides: TGTGCCAGCAGCGAACAAAAGAGGGGGGGGCCCCACAATGAGCAGTTCTTC.

This chain uses TRBV19 with TRBJ2-7; weak D call: TRBD1 (6 bases). The CDR3 has 13 amino acids. CDR1 is LNHDA, CDR2 SQIVND, per germline (reference sequence). The V end lost 5 bases, the J end lost 2 bases, and 10 bases lay between the germline ends. CDR3 DNA: TGTGCCAGTAGTCCGGGGACAACCTACGAGCAGTACTTC. Residues: CASSPGTTYEQYF.

This clone was observed a single time. V and J are TRBV5-4 and TRBJ2-3, with D uncertain. The CDR3 is 16 residues long. Germline V lookup: CDR1 SGHNT, CDR2 YYREEE (reference sequence). The germline V and J ends were trimmed by 3 bases and 4 bases, with 18 bases remaining between them. The CDR3 loop is CASSWNSGRQADTQYF. In nucleotides, the CDR3 is TGTGCCAGCAGCTGGAATTCGGGCAGGCAAGCAGATACGCAGTATTTT. Using reference TRBV5-4 and TRBJ2-3 for the parts outside the CDR3, the full variable domain is ETGVTQSPTHLIKTRGQQVTLRCSSQSGHNTVSWYQQALGQGPQFIFQYYREEENGRGNFPPRFSGLQFPNYSSELNVNALELDDSALYLCASSWNSGRQADTQYFGPGTRLTVL.

This clone was counted a few times. V gene TRBV7-9 combines with J gene TRBJ1-5; 8 bases match TRBD1. The CDR3 length is 16 residues. Germline CDR1 reads SEHNR; CDR2 reads FQNEAQ (reference sequence). The junction had 12 bases not matched to a gene; V was cut back by 6 bases and J by 5 bases. The CDR3 spells CASSSSVQGAYQPQHF. The CDR3 nucleotides read TGTGCCAGCAGTTCCTCCGTCCAGGGGGCTTATCAGCCCCAGCATTTT.

V and J are TRBV13 and TRBJ1-2; tentative D call: TRBD1 (5 bases). This CDR3 is 16 amino acids long. V was trimmed by 0 bases and J by 6 bases, leaving 17 bases between them. Per the germline V gene, CDR1 is PRHDT and CDR2 is FYEKMQ (reference sequence). The CDR3 here is CASSLGRTTGPDGYTF. The DNA for the CDR3 is TGTGCCAGCAGCTTAGGTAGGACCACAGGTCCCGATGGCTACACCTTC.

This clone was counted once. The DNA of the CDR3 is TGTGCCAGCAGCTTGACCGGACGGGGGGTTGGGTTCTTC. It encodes CASSLTGRGVGFF. This chain uses TRBV5-6 with TRBJ2-1; TRBD2 matches 7 bases. Germline values: CDR1 SGHDT, CDR2 YYEEEE. This CDR3 is 13 amino acids long. V lost 1 base and J lost 15; bases outside the gene matches: 10.

The V call is TRBV5-1, the J call TRBJ1-2; no definite D call. V lost 3 bases and J lost 10, with 13 bases in between. The CDR3 is made up of 12 amino acids. CDR1 is SGHRS and CDR2 is YFSETQ in the germline V gene. The CDR3 DNA reads TGCGCCAGCAGCTCTTATATGGATCCCTACACCTTC. Amino acids: CASSSYMDPYTF.

The J gene is TRBJ2-7, the V gene TRBV27; D gene unclear. The germline V gene has CDR1 MNHEY and CDR2 SMNVEV (reference sequence). V lost 2 bases, J lost 2 bases, and 7 bases lay in between. The CDR3 totals 13 residues. The CDR3 is CASSLEKAYEQYF. CDR3 nucleotide sequence: TGTGCCAGCAGTTTAGAGAAGGCCTACGAGCAGTACTTC.

J is TRBJ2-7 and V is TRBV19; perhaps TRBD1 as D (5 bases). The CDR3 spans 13 residues. Germline CDR1 reads LNHDA; CDR2 reads SQIVND (reference sequence). V shed 3 bases and J shed 2 bases, with 8 bases lying between them. The CDR3 sequence: CASSMTEAYEQYF. The CDR3 DNA follows: TGTGCCAGTAGTATGACAGAGGCCTACGAGCAGTACTTC.

This clone has just one count. The J gene is TRBJ1-5, the V gene TRBV7-9, with 8 bases identical to TRBD1. Germline V gene sequence: CDR1 SEHNR, CDR2 FQNEAQ (reference sequence). V trimming: 3 bases; J trimming: 3 bases; junction bases outside the gene matches: 4. CDR3 length: 15 amino acids. Written as DNA, the CDR3 is TGTGCCAGCAGCTTGGACAGGGCCCCCAATCAGCCCCAGCATTTT. This codes for CASSLDRAPNQPQHF.

This chain connects TRBV7-9 to TRBJ1-2; D is undetermined. CDR1 and CDR2 from the germline V gene are SEHNR and FQNEAQ (reference sequence). The V gene lost 4 bases and the J gene lost 6 bases, with 15 bases spanning the gap. This CDR3 is built from 14 residues. As DNA, the CDR3 is TGTGCCAGCAGCTCCGAGGTCCGACGAGATGGCTACACCTTC. The encoded protein is CASSSEVRRDGYTF.

This clone was seen a handful of times. This chain uses TRBV27 with TRBJ1-2, with D possibly being TRBD1 (5 bases). The CDR3 runs to 14 residues. Germline V lookup: CDR1 MNHEY, CDR2 SMNVEV (reference sequence). The V end lost 4 bases, the J end lost 0 bases, and 9 bases lay between the germline ends. This CDR3 reads CASSWTHSNYGYTF. In DNA, the CDR3 is TGTGCCAGCAGTTGGACACACTCTAACTATGGCTACACCTTC.

The chain employs TRBV27 and TRBJ2-4; the D gene is possibly TRBD2 (5 bases). The CDR3 loop spans 12 amino acids. Looked up from germline, CDR1 is MNHEY and CDR2 is SMNVEV (reference sequence). V was cut by 3 bases and J by 8 bases, with 8 bases left in between. CDR3 bases: TGTGCCAGCAGTTTGGTCGGGGACATTCAGTACTTC. This sequence encodes CASSLVGDIQYF.

J is TRBJ1-1 and V is TRBV9, with no clear D. CDR3 length: 14 residues. Germline V CDR1 and CDR2: SGDLS, YYNGEE. V was clipped by 4 bases and J by 0 bases, with 10 bases between them. The CDR3 nucleotides read TGTGCCAGCAGCAGCGCGACACTGAACACTGAAGCTTTCTTT. It translates to CASSSATLNTEAFF.

This sequence joins TRBV4-2 and TRBJ2-5; D is uncertain. V was pared by 0 bases and J by 0 bases, with 8 bases between. CDR1 and CDR2 from the germline V gene are LGHNA and YNFKEQ. CDR3 size: 15 residues. The CDR3 DNA sequence: TGTGCCAGCAGCCAAGAGCGGCAGAACCAAGAGACCCAGTACTTC. It specifies CASSQERQNQETQYF.

V is TRBV13 and J is TRBJ1-5, with a weak D call TRBD1 (6 bases). The CDR3 has 14 residues. The germline gives CDR1 PRHDT, CDR2 FYEKMQ (reference sequence). Trimming took off 6 bases at V and 2 bases at J, with 11 bases between the two ends. CDR3 sequence (DNA): TGTGCCAGCAGTTCGACAGGCGGCAATCAGCCCCAGCATTTT. Translated, it gives CASSSTGGNQPQHF.

The chain joins TRBV29-1 to TRBJ1-4; D gene unclear. Deletions cut 1 base from V and 2 bases from J, with 8 bases between. The CDR3 covers 14 residues. Looked up from germline, CDR1 is SQVTM and CDR2 is ANQGSEA. In DNA form, the CDR3 reads TGCAGCGTTGAAGGGGGTCCCACTAATGAAAAACTGTTTTTT. Residues: CSVEGGPTNEKLFF.

The chain carries TRBV9 and TRBJ1-1; the match to TRBD1 covers 8 bases. The CDR3 runs to 13 residues. Germline CDR1 and CDR2: SGDLS and YYNGEE. V lost 4 bases and J lost 10; bases outside the gene matches: 9. The CDR3 spells CASSPGTGSTAFF. CDR3 nucleotides: TGTGCCAGCAGCCCGGGGACAGGATCCACAGCTTTCTTT.